This T cell receptor beta chain was sequenced for a study of cytomegalovirus exposure and HLA in healthy donors listed by TCRdb under 2017. With respect to the entire study: In an earlier analysis of 587 of the donors, 250 to 350 Gb of sequence data and 90 million to 120 million unique TCR beta sequences from roughly 200 million T cells were reported. Among roughly 400 genotyped donors of the cohort, an average of approximately 240,000 unique TCR beta nucleotide sequences was sequenced per donor, of which about 19% were non-productive. Both class I and class II loci were covered by HLA typing, at four-digit resolution. Along with the 666-subject first cohort, a separate validation cohort of about 110 different subjects was used. The study combined high-throughput TCR immunosequencing, statistical association of individual TCRs with disease status, and machine learning to predict cytomegalovirus infection status. In a later analysis, previously published TCR beta repertoires from some 640 donors were re-analyzed and high-resolution HLA genotyping was added so that TCR occurrence patterns could be studied. The genetic ancestry cluster associated with self-reported Caucasian donors included around four fifths of the roughly 380 genotyped donors. In a later genetic analysis, genome-wide SNP genotypes for about three fifths of the roughly 670 donors were used, and that subset was treated as a discovery cohort. Donor age, sex, ethnicity and CMV serostatus were compiled alongside the repertoire data. The number of typed donors differed by locus: roughly 629-630 for A, B, C, DRB1 and DQB1; roughly 510 for DQA1; about 600 for DPA1; and around 470 for DPB1. In an earlier analysis of around 540 of the donors, high-throughput TCR beta sequencing was used to judge whether each TCR beta V gene segment behaved as functional or pseudogenic. The study used immunosequencing to profile the T cell repertoires of hundreds of subjects and linked those repertoires to cytomegalovirus serostatus. The study aimed to test whether cataloging public T cell receptors could reveal signatures of past pathogen exposure. Rather than drawing on any new phenotypic data, the later analysis identified candidate immune exposures from TCR beta sequences and the way those sequences occurred across donors. Every repertoire in the discovery cohort had been generated on one and the same sequencing platform. A handful of DR-DQ haplotypes were handled as single units for association and clustering because linkage in the cohort was strong. Around 320 gigabases of sequencing data and tens of millions of unique TCR sequences were included in an early release covering under 650 HLA-typed donors.

Taken from cysteine to phenylalanine, the CDR3 has 11 residues. Only the CDR3 region is kept as DNA, spanning 33 bases read in frame from base 1. Trimming removed 5 bases from V and 10 bases from J; the gene matches leave 4 bases unexplained. CDR1 is given as MNHEY and CDR2 as SVGAGI, both from the germline V gene. The library was obtained by the immunoSEQ multiplex PCR assay. For the multiplex PCR, a mixture combining 60 forward primers for TCR Vbeta segments and 13 reverse primers for TCR Jbeta segments was used. The CDR3 region of rearranged TCR beta genes was amplified from genomic DNA by a multiplex PCR assay. The Illumina HiSeq System was used to sequence the amplified TCR beta libraries as 87-base-pair reads. The authors processed their data as follows. A later analysis tallied 75 million to 85 million unique TCR beta chains across the approximately 670 repertoires, and about 10 million of those chains were shared by two or more donors. Raw reads were error-corrected and collapsed into unique sequences with a nearest-neighbor algorithm that merged closely related sequences to remove PCR and sequencing errors. To assign V, D and J gene segments, CDR3 sequences were aligned to IMGT reference sequences. Each retained sequence needed at least a six-nucleotide match to both a V gene segment and a J gene segment. A rearrangement counted as productive if the CDR3 had no stop codons and remained in frame with V and J, and every other rearrangement counted as non-productive. Following IMGT convention, CDR3 was defined as the stretch from the second conserved V-encoded cysteine up to the conserved J-encoded phenylalanine. In an earlier analysis of more than 550 of the donors, sequences lacking an unambiguous match to a single V gene segment were excluded. In an earlier analysis of 587 of the donors, V segments were called functional above 56.7% productive rearrangements and were called segregating when the between-donor standard deviation exceeded 5%. A statistical classification framework was built to diagnose cytomegalovirus status from the catalog of TCR beta chain sequences. A later analysis assigned V and J genes by comparing TCR nucleotide sequences with IMGT/GENE-DB human TR gene sequences. In a later analysis, CDR3 sequences and most-parsimonious VDJ recombination scenarios were assigned using the TCRdist pipeline. A later analysis defined each TCR beta chain by its CDR3 amino acid sequence plus V-gene family, and excluded reads lacking a unique V-gene family. A later analysis removed nearly 600 highly shared, low-generation-probability nucleotide sequences to deal with suspected cross-contamination and a sequencing artifact. In a later analysis, a clonal expansion index was calculated for each public chain from normalized within-repertoire ranks of inferred template counts. A later analysis computed generation probabilities with a VDJ recombination model fitted to out-of-frame rearrangements, and checked the results against IGoR. In a later analysis, hypergeometric tests were used to score TCR-TCR, TCR-HLA and TCR-CMV co-occurrence, with a repertoire-size bias correction applied to TCR pairs. A later analysis estimated false discovery rates by permuting HLA or CMV assignments 20 times. In a later analysis, co-occurring TCRs were grouped using DBSCAN, with TCRdist sequence similarity added in when clustering inside HLA-allele-positive subsets. Repertoires with fewer than 30,000 or more than 120,000 public chains, plus five repertoires with anomalous nucleotide sharing, were excluded from co-occurrence clustering. TCRdb retrieved this table from immuneACCESS and kept in-frame rearrangements only. Not all clones are present; in checked studies, unresolved V genes account for under half, and no reason is known for the remainder. V, J and clone size were drawn from that table, and D and trimming were deduced from the DNA. The sample yields 150,000 to 200,000 clones; about 79% were counted once. Of the sample, 1% to 1.5% is held by the ten largest clones.

Overall study outcomes, separate from this receptor: In a later analysis, TCR association rates were found to vary across HLA loci, with the most associated TCRs seen for DRB1 alleles and the fewest for HLA-C alleles. In vitro tests confirmed that a few of the cytomegalovirus-associated TCR beta chains recognize cytomegalovirus antigens. CMV serostatus was the only immune exposure information available for the cohort. A later analysis associated 16,951 TCR beta sequences with specific HLA alleles at a false discovery rate of 0.05. Because some donors lacked HLA typing at each locus, the association tests relied only on the typed subset. In a later analysis, HLA-associated TCR beta chains were found to be more clonally expanded and to have lower generation probabilities than equally common non-associated chains. The authors suggested that the approach could potentially be extended to other disease states and immunological phenotypes. Correlated functional status among segregating V segments might be attributable to linkage disequilibrium, but an unknown experimental factor could not be ruled out. Most TCR sequences were observed very rarely across donors, whereas some public TCRs were present in many individuals. Assigning TCR associations to individual alleles was difficult when HLA alleles, especially DR and DQ, strongly co-occurred. Around 16 rarely observed V segments, including chromosome 9 orphons, were excluded from the earlier analysis of 550 to 700 of the donors because counts were too low. A later genetic analysis reported fewer N-insertions in productive TCRs among donors in an Asian-associated ancestry cluster than the roughly 700-donor mean. A further reported finding was that TCR beta sequences accurately predicted the HLA-A and HLA-B alleles for most subjects in the first cohort. The sequencing pipeline was judged likely to have produced a cluster of highly shared sequence variants as a technical artifact. An association between a missense DCLRE1C variant and V-gene and J-gene trimming of TCR beta chains was found in a later genetic analysis and replicated in an independent cohort. The cohort was sequenced for TCR beta chains only, and without alpha or paired-chain data the features that could be detected were limited. According to a later analysis, parvovirus B19, influenza, CMV and Epstein-Barr virus appeared linked to several top co-occurrence clusters. In an earlier analysis of about 600 of the donors, most TCR beta V segments appeared in productive rearrangements about 90% or about 30% of the time, broadly matching IMGT annotations. In a later analysis, most CMV-associated TCR beta chains were found to appear HLA-restricted, with HLA associations seemingly driven largely by CMV exposure. The study listed 164 TCR beta chains as associated with cytomegalovirus. Cytomegalovirus status was reported to be diagnosed by the classifier with high specificity and sensitivity in both the original and validation cohorts. Presence/absence analyses assumed roughly uniform sequencing depth across donors, an assumption that may not hold. Because the 87-base-pair reads could not distinguish some IMGT-functional V segments, including TRBV6-2 and TRBV6-3, those segments were excluded.

In total, around 600 healthy bone marrow donors made up the cohort. All cohort members were sampled while nominally healthy, although unrecorded immune exposures were likely present. The donor tested CMV seropositive and was one of the 289 seropositive cohort members. Every donor gave a peripheral blood sample, and the peripheral blood mononuclear cells from that sample were used for TCR beta sequencing. The Qiagen DNeasy Blood Extraction Kit was used to extract genomic DNA from the blood cell samples. Comments on this clone: Its antigen is still unknown. No qualities accompany the bases; no much larger clone lies one base away.

The sequencing sample was made of PBMCs. The chain uses TRBV6-5 and TRBJ1-2; 7 middle bases align to TRBD1. This receptor was taken from a girl aged 2-9 years in good health and CMV-seropositive. The DNA sequence reads TGTGCCAGCAGTACGGGACAGATCTACACCTTC. This sequence encodes CASSTGQIYTF.